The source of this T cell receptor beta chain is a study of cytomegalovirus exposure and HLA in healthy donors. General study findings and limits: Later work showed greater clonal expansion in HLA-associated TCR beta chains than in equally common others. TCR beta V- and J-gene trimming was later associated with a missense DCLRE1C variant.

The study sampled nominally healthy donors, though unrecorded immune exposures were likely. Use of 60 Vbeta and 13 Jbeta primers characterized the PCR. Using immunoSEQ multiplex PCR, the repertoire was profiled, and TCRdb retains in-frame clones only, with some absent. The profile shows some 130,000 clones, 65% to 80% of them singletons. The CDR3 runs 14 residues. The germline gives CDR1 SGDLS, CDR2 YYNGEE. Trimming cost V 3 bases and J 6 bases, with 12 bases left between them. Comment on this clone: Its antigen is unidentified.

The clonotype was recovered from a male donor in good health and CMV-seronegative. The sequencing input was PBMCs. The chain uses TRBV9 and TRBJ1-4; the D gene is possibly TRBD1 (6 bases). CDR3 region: CASSETGWDEKLFF. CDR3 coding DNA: TGTGCCAGCAGCGAAACAGGGTGGGATGAAAAACTGTTTTTT.